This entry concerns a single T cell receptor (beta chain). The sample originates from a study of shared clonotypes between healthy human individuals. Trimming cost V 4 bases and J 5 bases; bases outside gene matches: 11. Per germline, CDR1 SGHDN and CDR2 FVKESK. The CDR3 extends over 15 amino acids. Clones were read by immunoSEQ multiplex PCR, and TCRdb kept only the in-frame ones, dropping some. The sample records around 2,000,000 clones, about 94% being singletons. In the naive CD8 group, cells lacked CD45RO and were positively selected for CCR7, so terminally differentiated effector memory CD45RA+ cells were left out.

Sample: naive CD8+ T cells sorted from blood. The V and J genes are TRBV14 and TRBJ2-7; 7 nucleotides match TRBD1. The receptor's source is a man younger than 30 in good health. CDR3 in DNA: TGTGCCAGCAGCCCGTTGACAGGGAATTTCAACGAGCAGTACTTC. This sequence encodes CASSPLTGNFNEQYF.